This TCR beta chain was captured by sequencing in a study of blood T cells in healthy people across ages. The CDR3 sequence is 16 residues long. V was trimmed by 2 bases and J by 4 bases, leaving 15 bases between them. Looked up from germline, CDR1 is SGHRS and CDR2 is YFSETQ. The second PCR ran about 6 to 12 cycles with a sample-barcoded 5' primer and J-beta primers. Every sample returned 2.5 million or more CDR3-containing paired-end reads. TCRdb called the 5' RACE reads again in MiXCR, with one record for every CDR3 protein. The data contain 850,000 to 1,300,000 distinct CDR3 sequences, more than 35% of them singletons.

V is TRBV5-1 and J is TRBJ1-4; the D gene is possibly TRBD1 (6 bases). The TCR comes from a woman aged 55 to 70 in good health. Sequencing input: blood. For the CDR3, the DNA is TGCGCCAGCAGCTTACCCGGGACGGGACATAATGAAAAACTGTTTTTT. Its translation: CASSLPGTGHNEKLFF.